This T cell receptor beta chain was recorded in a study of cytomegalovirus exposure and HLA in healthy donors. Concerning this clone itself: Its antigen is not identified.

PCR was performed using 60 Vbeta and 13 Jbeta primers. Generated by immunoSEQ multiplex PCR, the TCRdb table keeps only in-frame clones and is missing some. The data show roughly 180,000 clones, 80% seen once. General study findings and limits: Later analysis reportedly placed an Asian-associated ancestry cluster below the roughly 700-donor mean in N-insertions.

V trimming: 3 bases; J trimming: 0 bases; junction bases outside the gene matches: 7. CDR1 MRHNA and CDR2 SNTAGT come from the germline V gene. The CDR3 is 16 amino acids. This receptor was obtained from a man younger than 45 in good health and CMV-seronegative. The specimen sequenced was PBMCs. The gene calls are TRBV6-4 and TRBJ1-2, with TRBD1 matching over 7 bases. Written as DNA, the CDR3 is TGTGCCAGCAGTGATCGGGACAGAGGACCTAACTATGGCTACACCTTC. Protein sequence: CASSDRDRGPNYGYTF.